The entry that follows covers one TCR beta chain sequence. As handled by the study authors: Using reference gene primer amplification, nucleated cell counts were estimated. Profiled with immunoSEQ multiplex PCR; TCRdb holds only in-frame clones, not every one. V, J and clone size were drawn from that table, and D and trimming were deduced from the DNA. The sample has over 200,000 clones, about nine tenths seen once; the top ten hold under 13%. The data stem from a study of blood T cell repertoires in COVID-19. Whole-study context: Sample material is recorded as cDNA or gDNA derived from T cells, B-cell-depleted T cells, or PBMCs.

CDR1 is WSHSY and CDR2 is SAAADI in the germline V gene. Trimming took off 6 bases at V and 2 bases at J, with 9 bases between the two ends. The CDR3 contains 13 residues. The age range of participants was about 18 to 95 years, with residence in fewer than 25 US areas. This TCR was sampled from a man in his late teens or twenties with acute COVID-19. The V and J genes are TRBV10-2 and TRBJ2-3; a weak D match, TRBD2 (6 bases). Sequenced: PBMCs or T cells enriched from blood (not recorded which). CDR3 protein: CASSPSDTDTQYF. The CDR3 DNA reads as TGCGCCAGCAGCCCTAGCGACACAGATACGCAGTATTTT.